The T cell receptor beta chain described here comes from a study of blood T cell repertoires in COVID-19. At the level of the study: Two consecutive negative NP/OP PCR tests, clearance, or resolved symptoms defined Cohort 3 recovery. PBMCs, B-cell-depleted T cells, or T cells provided the cDNA or gDNA that made up the material.

Across 24 US areas, participants ranged in age from roughly 18 to 95 years. Sequencing used immunoSEQ multiplex PCR; TCRdb keeps in-frame clones, though not all of them. The profile shows more than 200,000 clones, about nine tenths of them singletons. Trimming shortened V by 7 bases and J by 6 bases, and 13 bases separated the two germline ends. CDR3 length: 11 amino acids. In germline, CDR1 is SQVTM, CDR2 ANQGSEA. Sequenced material: PBMCs or T cells enriched from blood (not recorded which). The chain has TRBV29-1 and TRBJ2-7, with D tentatively TRBD2 (6 bases). The clonotype comes from a man younger than 40 in a cohort exposed to, infected with or recovered from COVID-19 (not recorded which). CDR3 residues: CSGAWRAEQYF. The CDR3 DNA sequence: TGCAGCGGAGCGTGGAGGGCCGAGCAGTACTTC.